The 28 T cell receptor beta chains listed next were all sequenced from one sample in a study of cytomegalovirus exposure and HLA in healthy donors. It was with 60 Vbeta and 13 Jbeta primers that the PCR ran. The assay was immunoSEQ multiplex PCR, and TCRdb's table has in-frame clones only and misses some. The table shows around 70,000 clones, with approximately 90% occurring only once. Sequencing was done on a sample of PBMCs. These receptors all come from a woman aged 25 to 45 in good health and CMV-seronegative.

The gene calls are TRBV29-1 and TRBJ2-3; a possible D gene is TRBD2 (6 bases). Trimming pared 7 bases from V and 2 bases from J, leaving 13 bases between. This CDR3 region has 13 residues. The germline V gene encodes CDR1 SQVTM and CDR2 ANQGSEA. The CDR3 DNA is TGCAGCGCGGGGGTTTCCTCCACAGATACGCAGTATTTT. It yields the protein CSAGVSSTDTQYF.

The genes are TRBV30 and TRBJ2-2; D is possibly TRBD2 (6 bases). This CDR3 is built from 15 residues. Trimming took off 0 bases at V and 13 bases at J, with 21 bases between the two ends. Germline V gives CDR1 GTSNPN, CDR2 SVGIG (reference sequence). The CDR3 spells CAWSVKGSGGMGLFF. CDR3 DNA sequence: TGTGCCTGGAGTGTGAAGGGTAGCGGTGGGATGGGGCTGTTTTTT. The full variable domain, in which reference TRBV30 and TRBJ2-2 provide the parts outside the CDR3, is SQTIHQWPATLVQPVGSPLSLECTVEGTSNPNLYWYRQAAGRGLQLLFYSVGIGQISSEVPQNLSASRPQDRQFILSSKKLLLSDSGFYLCAWSVKGSGGMGLFFGEGSRLTVL.

The chain recombines TRBV5-5 with TRBJ2-7, with 10 bases that match TRBD2. The germline V gene encodes CDR1 SGHKS and CDR2 YYEKEE (reference sequence). With 0 bases clipped from V and 7 bases from J, the junction kept 7 bases outside the gene matches. The CDR3 contains 15 residues. CDR3 DNA: TGTGCCAGCAGCTTGGTCCCTAGCGGGAGTTATGAGCAGTACTTC. It is translated as CASSLVPSGSYEQYF.

This sequence joins TRBV4-3 and TRBJ2-7, with 7 nucleotides matching TRBD1. The trim removed 2 bases at V and 5 bases at J, leaving 6 bases unmatched. CDR3 length: 14 amino acids. The germline V gene encodes CDR1 LGHNA and CDR2 YSLEER. The DNA for the CDR3 is TGCGCCAGCAGCCAACCCGACAGGGCCAACGAGCAGTACTTC. Its translation is CASSQPDRANEQYF.

The chain is built from TRBV30 and TRBJ1-5, with TRBD1 identical over 8 bases. The CDR3 covers 15 residues. Germline V gene lookup returns CDR1 GTSNPN and CDR2 SVGIG (reference sequence). Unmatched junction bases numbered 9, after V lost 1 base and J lost 7 bases. The CDR3 nucleotides are TGTGCCTGGAGTGCCGAGGGACAGGATGGGCAGCCCCAGCATTTT. This translates into CAWSAEGQDGQPQHF.

The rearrangement links TRBV5-3 to TRBJ2-7; TRBD2 matches 10 bases. TRBV5-3 is an ORF, and what it does is uncertain. This CDR3 is 16 amino acids long. With V trimmed by 3 bases and J by 5 bases, 11 bases remained unmatched. CDR3 sequence reads: CARSSFRLAGWDEQYF. CDR3 DNA sequence: TGTGCCAGAAGCTCCTTTAGACTAGCGGGTTGGGACGAGCAGTACTTC.

The chain combines TRBV7-3 with TRBJ2-1; 7 nucleotides match TRBD1. Trimming cost V 1 base and J 7 bases; bases outside gene matches: 1. Germline CDR1 SGHTA, CDR2 FQGTGA. This CDR3 has 13 amino acids. CDR3 protein: CASSLKGANEQFF. In DNA form, the CDR3 reads TGTGCCAGCAGCTTAAAGGGGGCGAATGAGCAGTTCTTC.

The genes are TRBV5-1 and TRBJ2-1; the match to TRBD2 covers 13 bases. Trimming took 4 bases from V and 8 from J; bases not matched to a gene: 9. Looked up from germline, CDR1 is SGHRS and CDR2 is YFSETQ. CDR3 length equals 16 residues. The CDR3 bases are TGCGCCAGCAGCACGCGACTAGCGGGAGGATGGGATGAGCAGTTCTTC. It encodes CASSTRLAGGWDEQFF. The full variable domain, rest sourced from reference TRBV5-1 and TRBJ2-1, is KAGVTQTPRYLIKTRGQQVTLSCSPISGHRSVSWYQQTPGQGLQFLFEYFSETQRNKGNFPGRFSGRQFSNSRSEMNVSTLELGDSALYLCASSTRLAGGWDEQFFGPGTRLTVL.

This chain links TRBV11-3 with TRBJ2-7; 12 positions agree with TRBD2. Germline V lookup: CDR1 SGHNT, CDR2 YENEEA. The CDR3 contains 14 residues. With V trimmed by 6 bases and J by 6 bases, 6 bases remained unmatched. This CDR3 reads CASRTTSGSAEQYF. CDR3 DNA: TGTGCCAGCAGAACGACTAGCGGGAGTGCCGAGCAGTACTTC.

The V and J genes are TRBV19 and TRBJ1-2, with TRBD1 matching 11 bases. CDR1 is LNHDA and CDR2 is SQIVND in the germline V gene (reference sequence). There are 14 residues in the CDR3. V lost 6 bases and J lost 6; bases outside the gene matches: 6. Written as DNA, the CDR3 is TGTGCCAGTAGCAGGGACAGGGGGATTGATGGCTACACCTTC. Its translation: CASSRDRGIDGYTF.

To note about this clone: One junction end disagrees with the germline gene, perhaps due to a read error. J is TRBJ2-5 and V is TRBV28; TRBD1 matches 7 bases. The germline CDR1 and CDR2 sequences are MDHEN and SYDVKM. This CDR3 has 16 amino acids. CDR3 region: CASSPPTGLNQEAQYF. DNA of the CDR3: TGTGCCAGCAGTCCCCCGACAGGGCTCAACCAAGAGGCCCAGTACTTC.

The chain couples TRBV6-6 to TRBJ2-1; a possible D gene is TRBD2 (5 bases). Trimming removed 4 bases at V and 2 bases at J, with 15 bases between. The CDR3 contains 16 residues. The germline V gene has CDR1 MNHNY and CDR2 SVGAGI (reference sequence). CDR3 nucleotide sequence: TGTGCCAGCAGTTCACTCGGCGGGCGAACCTACAATGAGCAGTTCTTC. Protein product: CASSSLGGRTYNEQFF.

The rearrangement uses TRBV27 and TRBJ2-1; weak D call: TRBD2 (5 bases). The CDR3 length is 14 residues. Germline V lookup: CDR1 MNHEY, CDR2 SMNVEV (reference sequence). The V end lost 5 bases, the J end lost 8 bases, and 16 bases lay between the germline ends. CDR3 sequence: CASSLLAKRDEQFF. The CDR3 nucleotides are TGTGCCAGCAGTCTCCTAGCTAAAAGGGATGAGCAGTTCTTC.

There are a few counts of this clone. The chain employs TRBV28 and TRBJ1-5; the D gene is possibly TRBD1 (6 bases). This CDR3 comprises 17 residues. The V gene's germline CDR1 is MDHEN and CDR2 SYDVKM. With 1 base removed from V and 4 bases from J, the gap between germline ends came to 17 bases. For the CDR3, the DNA is TGTGCCAGCAGTTTATATTACAGGGTCTTTGGGAATCAGCCCCAGCATTTT. Its protein is CASSLYYRVFGNQPQHF.

V gene TRBV30 combines with J gene TRBJ2-7; TRBD2 agrees at 7 bases. V lost 8 bases and J lost 3; bases outside the gene matches: 13. The CDR3 length is 14 residues. Germline V CDR1 and CDR2: GTSNPN, SVGIG (reference sequence). CDR3 coding DNA: TGTGCCGGAGGGAGGAGCGGGACGATCTACGAGCAGTACTTC. The encoded protein is CAGGRSGTIYEQYF. Full variable domain (remainder filled in from reference TRBV30 and TRBJ2-7): SQTIHQWPATLVQPVGSPLSLECTVEGTSNPNLYWYRQAAGRGLQLLFYSVGIGQISSEVPQNLSASRPQDRQFILSSKKLLLSDSGFYLCAGGRSGTIYEQYFGPGTRLTVT.

The rearrangement uses TRBV6-1 and TRBJ2-1, with 13 nucleotides matching TRBD2. Germline CDR1 and CDR2: MNHNS and SASEGT. CDR3 length equals 16 residues. The junction had 5 bases not matched to a gene; V was cut back by 4 bases and J by 5 bases. The CDR3 sequence is CASSASLAGGHNEQFF. The CDR3 DNA reads as TGTGCCAGCAGTGCGTCACTAGCGGGAGGGCACAATGAGCAGTTCTTC.

V usage is TRBV4-3 and J usage is TRBJ2-1, with TRBD2 matching over 9 bases. Germline V CDR1 and CDR2: LGHNA, YSLEER. The CDR3 consists of 17 residues. V shed 4 bases, J shed 4 bases, and the junction held 11 bases outside the gene matches. The CDR3 spells CASSRNSGRSGYNEQFF. DNA for the CDR3: TGCGCCAGCAGCCGAAATAGCGGGAGATCGGGGTACAATGAGCAGTTCTTC.

The CDR3 coding sequence is TGTGCCAGCAGCTTGACAGTGAACACTGAAGCTTTCTTT. Its translation: CASSLTVNTEAFF. This chain connects TRBV5-6 to TRBJ1-1; no firm D call. CDR3 length: 13 residues. V lost 1 base to trimming and J lost 0 bases, with 4 bases between them. Germline values: CDR1 SGHDT, CDR2 YYEEEE.

This rearrangement joins TRBV6-5 to TRBJ1-2; D perhaps matches TRBD1 (5 bases). Germline V CDR1 and CDR2: MNHEY, SVGAGI. With 0 bases removed from V and 5 bases from J, the gap between germline ends came to 13 bases. The CDR3 has 15 residues. CDR3: CASSYSSGWLYGYTF. The CDR3 coding sequence is TGTGCCAGCAGTTACTCGTCAGGGTGGTTGTATGGCTACACCTTC.

The gene calls are TRBV5-1 and TRBJ2-2, with D hard to call. The germline V gene encodes CDR1 SGHRS and CDR2 YFSETQ. This CDR3 region has 14 residues. The V end was cut by 0 bases, the J end by 14 bases, with 17 bases between. The CDR3 here is CASSLVGPPTLLFF. The DNA for the CDR3 is TGCGCCAGCAGCTTGGTGGGCCCTCCAACTCTTCTGTTTTTT.

This clone was found a few times. This sequence joins TRBV7-3 and TRBJ2-6; 7 positions match TRBD1. CDR3 size: 18 residues. Looked up from germline, CDR1 is SGHTA and CDR2 is FQGTGA. The trim removed 3 bases at V and 0 bases at J, leaving 8 bases unmatched. The CDR3 coding sequence is TGTGCCAGCAGCTTGGTCGGGACAGACCTCTCTGGGGCCAACGTCCTGACTTTC. Translation: CASSLVGTDLSGANVLTF.

The J gene is TRBJ1-3, the V gene TRBV7-2, with TRBD1 identical over 9 bases. The junction had 6 bases not matched to a gene; V was cut back by 2 bases and J by 1 base. CDR1 and CDR2 (germline): SGHTA, FQGNSA. The CDR3 length is 17 residues. The DNA for the CDR3 is TGTGCCAGCAGCTTATACAGGGGGCCCATTTCTGGAAACACCATATATTTT. Its translation: CASSLYRGPISGNTIYF.

The rearrangement joins TRBV19 to TRBJ1-2; D not resolved. V lost 5 bases and J 2 bases, leaving 18 bases between the germline ends. CDR3 length: 16 amino acids. Germline V gene data show CDR1 as LNHDA and CDR2 as SQIVND (reference sequence). CDR3 coding DNA: TGTGCCAGTAGTGGATGGGGAGGGAGGGAAAACTATGGCTACACCTTC. It specifies CASSGWGGRENYGYTF.

The CDR3 sequence: CSVRQGNYGYTF. The CDR3 DNA sequence: TGCAGCGTAAGACAGGGTAACTATGGCTACACCTTC. V usage is TRBV29-1 and J usage is TRBJ1-2, with 7 bases fitting TRBD1. Looked up from germline, CDR1 is SQVTM and CDR2 is ANQGSEA. This CDR3 is built from 12 residues. Trimming removed 6 bases from V and 1 base from J; junction bases left unmatched: 2. The full variable domain, rest sourced from reference TRBV29-1 and TRBJ1-2, is SAVISQKPSRDICQRGTSLTIQCQVDSQVTMMFWYRQQPGQSLTLIATANQGSEATYESGFVIDKFPISRPNLTFSTLTVSNMSPEDSSIYLCSVRQGNYGYTFGSGTRLTVV.

This clone appeared a few times. The rearrangement joins TRBV6-6 to TRBJ1-1; 7 nucleotides align to TRBD1. Germline V gene data show CDR1 as MNHNY and CDR2 as SVGAGI (reference sequence). V was clipped by 0 bases and J by 9 bases; unmatched bases: 4. This CDR3 comprises 13 residues. The CDR3 loop is CASSYSGTEKAFF. Written as DNA, the CDR3 is TGTGCCAGCAGTTACTCCGGGACAGAGAAAGCTTTCTTT.

This clone was seen a few times. The V and J genes are TRBV29-1 and TRBJ1-1; D is perhaps TRBD1 (6 bases). This CDR3 has 13 residues. Germline CDR1 reads SQVTM; CDR2 reads ANQGSEA. V lost 4 bases to trimming and J lost 3 bases, with 12 bases between them. This chain's CDR3 is CSVVVDSYTEAFF. CDR3 nucleotide sequence: TGCAGCGTTGTAGTGGACAGTTACACTGAAGCTTTCTTT.

V is TRBV19 and J is TRBJ1-5, with a possible D match to TRBD1 (5 bases). V was pared by 7 bases and J by 7 bases, with 20 bases between. The CDR3 consists of 15 residues. In germline, CDR1 is LNHDA, CDR2 SQIVND (reference sequence). The CDR3 sequence is CASTILGGGDQPQHF. The CDR3 DNA follows: TGTGCCAGTACCATCCTGGGGGGAGGGGACCAGCCCCAGCATTTT.

CDR3 residues: CASSLLRHSPTEQYF. CDR3 DNA: TGTGCCAGCAGTTTATTAAGGCACAGTCCAACCGAGCAGTACTTC. V and J are TRBV27 and TRBJ2-7; D is undetermined. Trimming shortened V by 1 base and J by 6 bases, and 16 bases separated the two germline ends. The CDR3 is 15 residues long. Germline loops: CDR1 MNHEY, CDR2 SMNVEV (reference sequence).